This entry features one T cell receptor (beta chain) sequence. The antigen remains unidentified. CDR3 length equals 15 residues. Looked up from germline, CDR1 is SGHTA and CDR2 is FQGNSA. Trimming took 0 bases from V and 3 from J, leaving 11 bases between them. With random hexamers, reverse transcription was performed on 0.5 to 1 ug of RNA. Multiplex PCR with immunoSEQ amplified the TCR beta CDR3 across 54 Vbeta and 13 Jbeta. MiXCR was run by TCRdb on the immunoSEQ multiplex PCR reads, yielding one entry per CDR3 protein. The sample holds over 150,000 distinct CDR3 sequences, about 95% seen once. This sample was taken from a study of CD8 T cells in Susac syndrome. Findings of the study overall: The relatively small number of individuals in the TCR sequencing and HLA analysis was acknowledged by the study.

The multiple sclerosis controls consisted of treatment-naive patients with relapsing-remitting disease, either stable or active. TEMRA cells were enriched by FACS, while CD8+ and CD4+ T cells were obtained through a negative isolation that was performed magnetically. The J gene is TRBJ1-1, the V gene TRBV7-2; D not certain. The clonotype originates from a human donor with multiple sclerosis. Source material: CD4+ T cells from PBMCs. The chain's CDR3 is CASSLAKRVDTEAFF. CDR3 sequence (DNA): TGTGCCAGCAGCTTAGCGAAGAGGGTAGACACTGAAGCTTTCTTT.